These 24 T cell receptor beta chains originate from one sample sequenced in a study of shared clonotypes between healthy human individuals. TCRdb keeps only in-frame clones here, not all; method: immunoSEQ multiplex PCR. The table has about 2 million clones, approximately 95% seen once. What was sequenced was naive CD4+ T cells sorted from blood. Sample subset: CD45RA+ positively selected. Every receptor here comes from a man aged 18 to 29 in good health.

Concerning this clone itself: Other DNA sequences from this sample encode an identical CDR3 as well. This chain connects TRBV9 to TRBJ2-5, with D perhaps matching TRBD2 (5 bases). Per germline, CDR1 SGDLS and CDR2 YYNGEE. The V and J ends lost 0 bases and 1 base respectively, with 7 bases between them. The CDR3 extends over 14 amino acids. Written as DNA, the CDR3 is TGTGCCAGCAGCGTAGCGGCGGGCCAAGAGACCCAGTACTTC. It codes for CASSVAAGQETQYF.

This clone was detected once. The gene calls are TRBV19 and TRBJ1-2; a weak D match, TRBD1 (6 bases). CDR1 is LNHDA, CDR2 SQIVND, per germline (reference sequence). V lost 6 bases and J 8 bases, leaving 19 bases between the germline ends. This CDR3 spans 14 amino acids. For the CDR3, the DNA is TGTGCCAGTAGCACCGGGACACCAGGAGGGGGCTACACCTTC. Translated, it gives CASSTGTPGGGYTF.

This CDR3 reads CASRPNTAPYTF. The DNA for the CDR3 is TGTGCCAGCAGACCAAATACAGCCCCCTACACCTTC. V and J are TRBV28 and TRBJ1-2, with D hard to call. Germline V gives CDR1 MDHEN, CDR2 SYDVKM. The V gene lost 6 bases and the J gene lost 10 bases, with 15 bases spanning the gap. There are 12 residues in the CDR3.

On this clone: Other DNA variants within this sample encode the same CDR3. The rearrangement joins TRBV5-1 to TRBJ2-7; no definite D call. The CDR3 spans 13 residues. V gave up 0 bases and J gave up 2 bases, with 6 bases separating them. The germline gives CDR1 SGHRS, CDR2 YFSETQ. CDR3 residues: CASSLGSPYEQYF. The CDR3 bases are TGCGCCAGCAGCTTGGGGTCCCCCTACGAGCAGTACTTC.

Turning to this clone: This same CDR3 is encoded by further DNA sequences in the sample. This chain connects TRBV5-1 to TRBJ2-3, with 10 bases aligning to TRBD2. This CDR3 region has 15 residues. Trimming at V came to 0 bases and at J to 3 bases, leaving 1 base not matched to a gene. Germline V lookup: CDR1 SGHRS, CDR2 YFSETQ. Here the CDR3 reads CASSLVLAGTDTQYF. CDR3 nucleotide sequence: TGCGCCAGCAGCTTGGTACTAGCGGGAACAGATACGCAGTATTTT.

The chain has TRBV18 and TRBJ2-3; the D gene could be TRBD1 or TRBD2 (5 bases each). Looked up from germline, CDR1 is KGHSH and CDR2 is LQKENI. With 3 bases removed from V and 0 bases from J, the gap between germline ends came to 22 bases. The CDR3 length is 19 residues. This chain's CDR3 is CASSPLRVRADTSTDTQYF. As DNA, the CDR3 is TGTGCCAGCTCACCCCTTAGGGTTCGAGCGGACACTAGCACAGATACGCAGTATTTT. The full variable domain, rest sourced from reference TRBV18 and TRBJ2-3, is NAGVMQNPRHLVRRRGQEARLRCSPMKGHSHVYWYRQLPEEGLKFMVYLQKENIIDESGMPKERFSAEFPKEGPSILRIQQVVRGDSAAYFCASSPLRVRADTSTDTQYFGPGTRLTVL.

This chain joins TRBV5-1 and TRBJ2-5; D might be TRBD2 (6 bases). Germline CDR1 SGHRS, CDR2 YFSETQ. The V end was cut by 7 bases, the J end by 2 bases, with 15 bases between. The CDR3 spans 14 residues. CDR3 sequence: CASGTPGTQETQYF. CDR3 bases: TGCGCCAGCGGAACTCCTGGGACTCAAGAGACCCAGTACTTC.

As for this clone: This specimen includes other DNA sequences encoding the same CDR3. V usage is TRBV11-2 and J usage is TRBJ1-1, with unresolved D. Germline V gene lookup returns CDR1 SGHAT and CDR2 FQNNGV. Trimming took off 1 base at V and 1 base at J, with 4 bases between the two ends. CDR3 length equals 13 residues. The CDR3 is CASSLGENTEAFF. Written as DNA, the CDR3 is TGTGCCAGCAGCTTAGGAGAGAACACTGAAGCTTTCTTT.

The chain employs TRBV9 and TRBJ1-4, with no clear D. Trimming stripped 0 bases from V and 5 bases from J, with 11 bases between. Per the germline V gene, CDR1 is SGDLS and CDR2 is YYNGEE. This CDR3 region has 15 residues. Here the CDR3 DNA reads TGTGCCAGCAGCGTAGGTCCAAGAGAAAATGAAAAACTGTTTTTT. Amino acid sequence: CASSVGPRENEKLFF.

A remark on this clone: Other DNA sequences within the sample encode an identical CDR3. The chain recombines TRBV29-1 with TRBJ2-1, with unresolved D. CDR1 and CDR2 (germline): SQVTM, ANQGSEA. The CDR3 is 11 amino acids. V dropped 3 bases and J dropped 4 bases, with 4 bases sitting between them. The CDR3 loop is CSVDRYNEQFF. The CDR3 DNA follows: TGCAGCGTTGACAGATACAATGAGCAGTTCTTC.

DNA for the CDR3: TGTGCCAGCAGCCGCTCGGGGGCTGGAAACACCATATATTTT. Translation: CASSRSGAGNTIYF. The V call is TRBV6-6, the J call TRBJ1-3; tentatively, D is TRBD1 (5 bases). Trimming removed 6 bases from V and 2 bases from J, with 11 bases in between. The CDR3 is made up of 14 amino acids. The germline V gene has CDR1 MNHNY and CDR2 SVGAGI (reference sequence).

The chain is built from TRBV7-9 and TRBJ1-1; D is undetermined. This CDR3 has 11 residues. V lost 4 bases, J lost 6 bases, and 6 bases lay in between. Germline CDR1 reads SEHNR; CDR2 reads FQNEAQ (reference sequence). This CDR3 is CASSSHAEAFF. The CDR3 DNA reads TGTGCCAGCAGCTCCCACGCTGAAGCTTTCTTT.

J is TRBJ2-3 and V is TRBV7-8, with 8 bases fitting TRBD2. The CDR3 is 16 amino acids. Trimming at V came to 3 bases and at J to 1 base, leaving 6 bases not matched to a gene. Per germline, CDR1 SGHVS and CDR2 FQNEAQ. CDR3 region: CASSFGGGPRTDTQYF. The CDR3 DNA follows: TGTGCCAGCAGCTTCGGCGGGGGGCCACGCACAGATACGCAGTATTTT.

This chain uses TRBV18 with TRBJ2-7, with D perhaps assigned TRBD1 or TRBD2 (5 bases each). The germline gives CDR1 KGHSH, CDR2 LQKENI. The CDR3 sequence is 15 residues long. Trimming removed 4 bases from V and 0 bases from J, with 13 bases in between. CDR3 coding DNA: TGTGCCAGCTCACGCTCCGGGACGGACTCCTACGAGCAGTACTTC. It yields the protein CASSRSGTDSYEQYF.

V and J are TRBV29-1 and TRBJ2-1; no reliable D call. Germline V gene data show CDR1 as SQVTM and CDR2 as ANQGSEA. Trimming took 6 bases from V and 6 from J, leaving 15 bases between them. The CDR3 extends over 13 amino acids. The CDR3 protein is CSVIEAGRNEQFF. The CDR3 bases are TGCAGCGTAATAGAGGCCGGCCGCAATGAGCAGTTCTTC.

This rearrangement joins TRBV28 to TRBJ2-1, with D perhaps assigned TRBD1 or TRBD2 (5 bases each). Trimming removed 4 bases at V and 7 bases at J, with 20 bases between. This CDR3 is built from 16 residues. Per the germline V gene, CDR1 is MDHEN and CDR2 is SYDVKM. The CDR3 spells CASSYPQPRGGNEQFF. CDR3 nucleotides: TGTGCCAGCAGTTACCCCCAGCCTCGGGGCGGGAATGAGCAGTTCTTC.

The CDR3 loop reads CASSPRLGGSMTYEQYF. The CDR3 DNA sequence: TGTGCCAGCAGCCCTAGGCTGGGCGGGAGCATGACCTACGAGCAGTACTTC. V usage is TRBV7-9 and J usage is TRBJ2-7; 7 bases fit TRBD2. Per germline, CDR1 SEHNR and CDR2 FQNEAQ (reference sequence). This CDR3 comprises 17 residues. V lost 5 bases, J lost 2 bases, and 15 bases stayed unmatched. Together with reference TRBV7-9 and TRBJ2-7, the CDR3 gives the full variable domain: DTGVSQNPRHKITKRGQNVTFRCDPISEHNRLYWYRQTLGQGPEFLTYFQNEAQLEKSRLLSDRFSAERPKGSFSTLEIQRTEQGDSAMYLCASSPRLGGSMTYEQYFGPGTRLTVT.

V gene TRBV7-2 combines with J gene TRBJ1-1, with a tentative D call TRBD1 (5 bases). V gave up 0 bases and J gave up 8 bases, with 13 bases separating them. CDR1 is SGHTA and CDR2 is FQGNSA in the germline V gene. The CDR3 extends over 14 amino acids. The CDR3 protein is CASSLAWGPREAFF. CDR3 bases: TGTGCCAGCAGCTTAGCCTGGGGCCCCCGGGAAGCTTTCTTT. Together with reference TRBV7-2 and TRBJ1-1, the CDR3 gives the full variable domain: GAGVSQSPSNKVTEKGKDVELRCDPISGHTALYWYRQSLGQGLEFLIYFQGNSAPDKSGLPSDRFSAERTGGSVSTLTIQRTQQEDSAVYLCASSLAWGPREAFFGQGTRLTVV.

This clone was counted between two and nine times. CDR3 coding DNA: TGTGCCAGCAGTGACCAAGGGTCCTACGAGCAGTACTTC. Amino acid sequence: CASSDQGSYEQYF. The V call is TRBV2, the J call TRBJ2-7; D remains ambiguous. V gave up 3 bases and J gave up 1 base, with 7 bases separating them. Germline V gene lookup returns CDR1 SNHLY and CDR2 FYNNEI. The CDR3 spans 13 residues.

Of note for this clone: The sample carries other DNA sequences with the same CDR3. This chain uses TRBV4-1 with TRBJ2-5; 8 bases are shared with TRBD2. The germline V gene encodes CDR1 MGHRA and CDR2 YSYEKL. The V segment lost 1 base and the J segment 5 bases; nucleotides outside the gene matches: 3. The CDR3 loop spans 14 amino acids. The CDR3 DNA follows: TGCGCCAGCAGCCAAGTAGCGGGGCTGGAGACCCAGTACTTC. Encoded protein: CASSQVAGLETQYF.

This chain joins TRBV29-1 and TRBJ1-2; D is ambiguous. Germline CDR1 SQVTM, CDR2 ANQGSEA. V dropped 5 bases and J dropped 0 bases, with 16 bases sitting between them. This CDR3 region has 15 residues. CDR3 in DNA: TGCAGCGTTCCCTTGACAACCACGGCTAACTATGGCTACACCTTC. This encodes CSVPLTTTANYGYTF.

The rearrangement joins TRBV6-5 to TRBJ2-5, with TRBD2 matching 8 bases. This CDR3 has 14 residues. The V and J ends lost 4 bases and 2 bases, in that order; junction bases with no gene match: 3. Germline V lookup: CDR1 MNHEY, CDR2 SVGAGI. The CDR3, as DNA: TGTGCCAGCAGTTCGATAGCGGGACAAGAGACCCAGTACTTC. Translated: CASSSIAGQETQYF.

This rearrangement joins TRBV19 to TRBJ1-4, with 7 positions matching TRBD1. CDR1 and CDR2 from the germline V gene are LNHDA and SQIVND (reference sequence). The CDR3 sequence is 15 residues long. V shed 5 bases and J 0 bases; nucleotides not matched to a gene: 3. The CDR3 sequence is CASSSGTATNEKLFF. In nucleotides, the CDR3 is TGTGCCAGTAGTTCCGGGACAGCAACTAATGAAAAACTGTTTTTT.

In this sample, this clone turned up once. The identical CDR3 is also encoded by other nucleotide sequences in the sample. The chain has TRBV4-1 and TRBJ2-7, with 8 positions matching TRBD1. V lost 4 bases to trimming and J lost 3 bases; unmatched junction nucleotides: 5. The CDR3 runs 14 residues. CDR1 and CDR2 from the germline V gene are MGHRA and YSYEKL. The CDR3 DNA reads TGCGCCAGCAGCCGCGGACAGGGCCTCTACGAGCAGTACTTC. Encoded protein: CASSRGQGLYEQYF.